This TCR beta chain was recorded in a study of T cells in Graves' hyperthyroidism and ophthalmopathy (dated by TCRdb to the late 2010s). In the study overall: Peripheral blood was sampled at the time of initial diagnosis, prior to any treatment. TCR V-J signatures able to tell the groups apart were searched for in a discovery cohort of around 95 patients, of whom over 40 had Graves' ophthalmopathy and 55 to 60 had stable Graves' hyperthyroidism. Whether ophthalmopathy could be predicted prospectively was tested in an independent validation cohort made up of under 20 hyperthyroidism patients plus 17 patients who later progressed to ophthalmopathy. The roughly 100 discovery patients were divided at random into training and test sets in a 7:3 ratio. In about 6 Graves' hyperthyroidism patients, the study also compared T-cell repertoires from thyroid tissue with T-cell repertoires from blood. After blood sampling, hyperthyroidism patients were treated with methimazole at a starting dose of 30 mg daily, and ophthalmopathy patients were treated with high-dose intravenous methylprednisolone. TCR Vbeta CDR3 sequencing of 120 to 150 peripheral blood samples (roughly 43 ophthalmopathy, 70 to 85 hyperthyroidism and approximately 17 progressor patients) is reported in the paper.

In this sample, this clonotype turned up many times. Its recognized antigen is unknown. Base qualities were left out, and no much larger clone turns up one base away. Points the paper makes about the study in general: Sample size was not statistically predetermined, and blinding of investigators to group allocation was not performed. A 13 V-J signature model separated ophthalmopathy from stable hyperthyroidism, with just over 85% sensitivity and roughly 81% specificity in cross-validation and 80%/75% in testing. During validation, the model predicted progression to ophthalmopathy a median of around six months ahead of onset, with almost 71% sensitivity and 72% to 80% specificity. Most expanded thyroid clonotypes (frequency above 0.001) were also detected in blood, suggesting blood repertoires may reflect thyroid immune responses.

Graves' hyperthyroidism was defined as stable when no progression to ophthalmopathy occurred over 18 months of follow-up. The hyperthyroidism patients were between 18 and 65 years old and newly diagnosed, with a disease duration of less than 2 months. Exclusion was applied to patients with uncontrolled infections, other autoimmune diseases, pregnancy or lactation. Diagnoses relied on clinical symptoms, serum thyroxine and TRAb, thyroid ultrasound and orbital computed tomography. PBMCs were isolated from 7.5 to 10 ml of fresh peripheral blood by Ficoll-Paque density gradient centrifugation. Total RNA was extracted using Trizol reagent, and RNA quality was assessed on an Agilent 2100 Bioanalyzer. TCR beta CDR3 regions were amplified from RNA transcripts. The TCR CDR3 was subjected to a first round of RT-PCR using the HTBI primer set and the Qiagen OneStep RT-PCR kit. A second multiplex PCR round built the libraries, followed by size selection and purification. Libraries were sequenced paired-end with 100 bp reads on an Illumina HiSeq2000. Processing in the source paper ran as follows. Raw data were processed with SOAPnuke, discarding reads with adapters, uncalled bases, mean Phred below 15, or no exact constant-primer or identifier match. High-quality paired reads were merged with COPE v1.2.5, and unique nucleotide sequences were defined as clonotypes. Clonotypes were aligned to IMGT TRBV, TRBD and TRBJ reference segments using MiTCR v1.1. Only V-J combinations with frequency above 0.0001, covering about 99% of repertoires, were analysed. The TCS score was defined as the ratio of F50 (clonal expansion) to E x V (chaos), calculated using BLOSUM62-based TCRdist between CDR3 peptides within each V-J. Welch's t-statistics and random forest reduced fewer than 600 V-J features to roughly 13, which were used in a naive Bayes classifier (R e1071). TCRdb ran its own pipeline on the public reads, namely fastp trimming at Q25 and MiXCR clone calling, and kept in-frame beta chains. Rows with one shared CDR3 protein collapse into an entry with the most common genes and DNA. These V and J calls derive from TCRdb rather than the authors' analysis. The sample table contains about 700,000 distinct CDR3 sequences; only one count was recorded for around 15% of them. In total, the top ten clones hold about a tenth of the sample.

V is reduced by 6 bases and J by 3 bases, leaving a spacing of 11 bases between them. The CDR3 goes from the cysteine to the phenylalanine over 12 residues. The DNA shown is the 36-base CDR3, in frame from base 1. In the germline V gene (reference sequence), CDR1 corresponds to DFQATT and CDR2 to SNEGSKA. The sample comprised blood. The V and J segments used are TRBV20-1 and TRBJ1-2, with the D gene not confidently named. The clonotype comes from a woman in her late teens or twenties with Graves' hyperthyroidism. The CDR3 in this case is CSATNSDYGYTF. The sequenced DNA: TGCAGTGCCACTAACTCGGACTATGGCTACACCTTC.